This T cell receptor (beta chain) was recorded in a study of T cells after yellow fever vaccination. The CDR3 spans 14 residues. Trimming left V 3 bases short and J 4 bases short, with 10 bases between. Germline CDR1 reads LNHDA; CDR2 reads SQIVND (reference sequence). Using its own MiXCR run on the 5' RACE reads, TCRdb lists one record per CDR3 protein. The sample yields fewer than 450,000 distinct CDR3 sequences, roughly 10% seen once. The chain couples TRBV19 to TRBJ1-5; D is unresolved. This receptor was identified in a man in his late teens or twenties who received the YFV17D yellow fever vaccine. Sequenced here: PBMCs, sampled on the day of the first yellow fever vaccination. CDR3 coding DNA: TGTGCCAGTAGTATCGTGGTTATGAATCAGCCCCAGCATTTT. Translating gives CASSIVVMNQPQHF.